This T cell receptor (beta chain) was profiled in a study of blood T cell repertoires in COVID-19. This clone was observed a single time. Clones were sequenced by immunoSEQ multiplex PCR, and TCRdb holds only the in-frame ones, with some missing. The sample shows over 65,000 clones, more than 80% of them seen only once. This CDR3 has 13 amino acids. Per germline, CDR1 KGHSH and CDR2 LQKENI. The V end was cut by 2 bases, the J end by 5 bases, with 9 bases between. V is TRBV18 and J is TRBJ1-2; D not resolved. The clonotype originates from an elderly woman with acute or convalescent COVID-19. Sequencing was performed on peripheral blood. DNA for the CDR3: TGTGCCAGCTCACCAGCGGAGCAGTATGGCTACACCTTC. It is translated as CASSPAEQYGYTF.